The 24 T cell receptor beta chains below all came from one sample that was sequenced in a study of shared clonotypes between healthy human individuals. The naive CD8 subset, CD45RO-negative cells positively selected for CCR7, excluded terminally differentiated effector memory CD45RA+ cells. TCRdb's copy holds only in-frame clones and misses some; the assay was immunoSEQ multiplex PCR. The sample consists of 2 million to 2.5 million clones, about 95% of them appearing once. Source material: naive CD8+ T cells sorted from blood. Source of these receptors: a man younger than 35 in good health.

As concerns this clone: Distinct nucleotide sequences in the sample also encode this CDR3. This chain connects TRBV7-9 to TRBJ2-5, with 9 bases identical to TRBD1. CDR3 length: 15 amino acids. With 1 base clipped from V and 2 bases from J, the junction kept 2 bases outside the gene matches. Per the germline V gene, CDR1 is SEHNR and CDR2 is FQNEAQ (reference sequence). In DNA, the CDR3 is TGTGCCAGCAGCTTAGGACAGGGGGTACAAGAGACCCAGTACTTC. This translates into CASSLGQGVQETQYF.

The CDR3 protein is CASSYLGQGNTNTDTQYF. The DNA of the CDR3 is TGTGCCAGCAGTTACCTGGGACAGGGAAATACTAACACAGATACGCAGTATTTT. The chain joins TRBV6-7 to TRBJ2-3; TRBD1 matches at 9 bases. TRBV6-7 is annotated as an ORF whose role is uncertain. V lost 2 bases and J lost 2; bases outside the gene matches: 11. The CDR3 is 18 amino acids.

V is TRBV7-2 and J is TRBJ2-2; no reliable D call. There are 13 residues in the CDR3. Germline V gene data show CDR1 as SGHTA and CDR2 as FQGNSA. Trimming removed 5 bases at V and 3 bases at J, with 7 bases between. The CDR3 spells CASSPPDTGELFF. As DNA, the CDR3 is TGTGCCAGCAGCCCCCCAGACACCGGGGAGCTGTTTTTT.

The chain combines TRBV7-9 with TRBJ2-5; 13 nucleotides line up with TRBD2. This CDR3 has 19 residues. V shed 5 bases and J 2 bases; nucleotides not matched to a gene: 14. CDR1 and CDR2 (germline): SEHNR, FQNEAQ (reference sequence). In DNA form, the CDR3 reads TGTGCCAGCAGCCTCGGACTAGCGGGGGCCCCCGCTTTTCAAGAGACCCAGTACTTC. Protein product: CASSLGLAGAPAFQETQYF.

The chain recombines TRBV11-2 with TRBJ2-3, with D maybe TRBD2 (6 bases). Per the germline V gene, CDR1 is SGHAT and CDR2 is FQNNGV. V lost 5 bases and J 4 bases, leaving 19 bases between the germline ends. This CDR3 contains 16 residues. CDR3 nucleotide sequence: TGTGCCAGCAGCAACCCTAGCCGGAGGGGCTCAGATACGCAGTATTTT. Translating gives CASSNPSRRGSDTQYF.

The rearrangement uses TRBV28 and TRBJ1-1, with D possibly TRBD1 on 5 matching bases. The CDR3 runs to 14 residues. The V and J ends lost 3 bases and 0 bases respectively, with 8 bases between them. The V gene's germline CDR1 is MDHEN and CDR2 SYDVKM. The CDR3 coding sequence is TGTGCCAGCAGTTTCGGGACTGTGAACACTGAAGCTTTCTTT. It codes for CASSFGTVNTEAFF.

This clone was seen just once. The chain recombines TRBV25-1 with TRBJ1-6; D gene unclear. This CDR3 spans 15 amino acids. Looked up from germline, CDR1 is MGHDK and CDR2 is SYGVNS. V lost 1 base to trimming and J lost 13 bases, with 17 bases between them. This chain's CDR3 is CASSESGEGFFPLHF. CDR3 DNA sequence: TGTGCCAGCAGTGAATCGGGAGAAGGGTTCTTCCCCCTCCACTTT.

The rearrangement links TRBV14 to TRBJ2-7; 8 bases match TRBD1. The CDR3 runs to 13 residues. CDR1 is SGHDN and CDR2 is FVKESK in the germline V gene. Trimming at V came to 6 bases and at J to 2 bases, leaving 3 bases not matched to a gene. CDR3 DNA sequence: TGTGCCAGCAGGCCGGGACAGGCCTACGAGCAGTACTTC. This sequence encodes CASRPGQAYEQYF.

Here the CDR3 DNA reads TGTGCCAGCAGTGGACAGCCAACTAATGAAAAACTGTTTTTT. Residues: CASSGQPTNEKLFF. J is TRBJ1-4 and V is TRBV13; tentatively, D is TRBD1 (6 bases). There are 14 residues in the CDR3. The germline V and J ends were trimmed by 6 bases and 0 bases, with 8 bases remaining between them. Germline V gives CDR1 PRHDT, CDR2 FYEKMQ (reference sequence).

The chain carries TRBV5-6 and TRBJ2-5; the D is unclear. V lost 4 bases and J lost 1, with 17 bases in between. The CDR3 totals 16 residues. CDR1 SGHDT and CDR2 YYEEEE come from the germline V gene. The CDR3 DNA is TGTGCCAGCAGCACTACTCCGGACGGCTTCCAAGAGACCCAGTACTTC. Encoded protein: CASSTTPDGFQETQYF.

V usage is TRBV2 and J usage is TRBJ1-5; 7 bases map to TRBD1. The CDR3 has 16 residues. The V and J ends lost 4 bases and 5 bases, in that order; junction bases with no gene match: 11. CDR1 is SNHLY, CDR2 FYNNEI, per germline. CDR3 loop: CASSVWKGAVDQPQHF. CDR3 DNA: TGTGCCAGCAGTGTTTGGAAGGGGGCAGTTGATCAGCCCCAGCATTTT.

CDR3 DNA sequence: TGTGCCAGCAGTTTAGTACTAGCGGGAGGTATTGACCATGAGCAGTTCTTC. Its translation: CASSLVLAGGIDHEQFF. The chain recombines TRBV27 with TRBJ2-1; 12 bases match TRBD2. CDR1 is MNHEY and CDR2 is SMNVEV in the germline V gene (reference sequence). This CDR3 has 17 amino acids. V trimming: 2 bases; J trimming: 8 bases; junction bases outside the gene matches: 10.

The J gene is TRBJ1-2, the V gene TRBV11-2, with TRBD1 matching over 9 bases. The V gene's germline CDR1 is SGHAT and CDR2 FQNNGV. V gave up 5 bases and J gave up 1 base; unmatched junction bases: 5. CDR3 length equals 15 residues. CDR3 sequence (DNA): TGTGCCAGCAGCGGAACAGGGGGCCTTAACTATGGCTACACCTTC. Protein: CASSGTGGLNYGYTF. Full variable domain (outside the CDR3, taken from reference TRBV11-2 and TRBJ1-2): EAGVAQSPRYKIIEKRQSVAFWCNPISGHATLYWYQQILGQGPKLLIQFQNNGVVDDSQLPKDRFSAERLKGVDSTLKIQPAKLEDSAVYLCASSGTGGLNYGYTFGSGTRLTVV.

This clone has just one count. The chain carries TRBV7-9 and TRBJ2-5; TRBD2 aligns across 8 bases. The CDR3 is 15 residues long. Germline trimming cut 5 bases from V and 5 bases from J; bases unmatched to any gene: 10. The germline CDR1 and CDR2 sequences are SEHNR and FQNEAQ (reference sequence). The CDR3 is CASSDPGLAVETQYF. CDR3 nucleotides: TGTGCCAGCAGCGACCCCGGACTAGCTGTGGAGACCCAGTACTTC.

The chain uses TRBV7-9 and TRBJ1-1, with D unresolved. The V end was cut by 5 bases, the J end by 4 bases, with 11 bases between. From germline, CDR1 is SEHNR and CDR2 FQNEAQ (reference sequence). The CDR3 is 13 residues long. This CDR3 is CASSPRVGTEAFF. In DNA, the CDR3 is TGTGCCAGCAGCCCTCGGGTCGGCACTGAAGCTTTCTTT.

This clone has a single count. Within the sample, other DNA sequences also encode this same CDR3. The V call is TRBV9, the J call TRBJ2-5; 7 positions agree with TRBD1. The germline CDR1 and CDR2 sequences are SGDLS and YYNGEE. CDR3 size: 13 residues. V shed 1 base and J 4 bases; nucleotides not matched to a gene: 1. DNA of the CDR3: TGTGCCAGCAGCGTATGGGACAGAGAGACCCAGTACTTC. Translating it yields CASSVWDRETQYF.

V usage is TRBV9 and J usage is TRBJ1-1, with a weak D call TRBD1 (6 bases). Germline loops: CDR1 SGDLS, CDR2 YYNGEE. The CDR3 length is 15 residues. Trimming stripped 4 bases from V and 0 bases from J, with 13 bases between. The CDR3 spells CASSPLGGLNTEAFF. The CDR3 region has the DNA TGTGCCAGCAGCCCCCTGGGGGGCCTGAACACTGAAGCTTTCTTT.

The chain has TRBV10-2 and TRBJ2-2; TRBD2 is a possible D gene (6 bases). CDR1 WSHSY and CDR2 SAAADI come from the germline V gene. Trimming removed 8 bases from V and 5 bases from J, with 21 bases in between. The CDR3 is made up of 16 amino acids. CDR3 loop: CASRRWRDDWTGELFF. The DNA of the CDR3 is TGCGCCAGCCGACGGTGGAGGGATGATTGGACCGGGGAGCTGTTTTTT.

The chain has TRBV11-2 and TRBJ2-7; the D gene is possibly TRBD2 (5 bases). Per the germline V gene, CDR1 is SGHAT and CDR2 is FQNNGV. Trimming stripped 2 bases from V and 3 bases from J, with 14 bases between. The CDR3 has 15 amino acids. CDR3 region: CASSLSMSGIYEQYF. The CDR3 region has the DNA TGTGCCAGCAGCTTAAGCATGAGCGGAATCTACGAGCAGTACTTC.

The J gene is TRBJ1-5, the V gene TRBV28; D is perhaps TRBD1 (5 bases). This CDR3 has 15 residues. CDR1 is MDHEN and CDR2 is SYDVKM in the germline V gene. The ends were cut back, 6 bases at V and 7 bases at J, with 19 bases in the middle. The CDR3 DNA reads TGTGCCAGCAGACCCTTCGGGGGGTTGGGGCAGCCCCAGCATTTT. Amino acids: CASRPFGGLGQPQHF.

This chain uses TRBV9 with TRBJ1-1; TRBD1 might be the D (5 bases). The V end was cut by 3 bases, the J end by 1 base, with 19 bases between. The germline V gene has CDR1 SGDLS and CDR2 YYNGEE. This CDR3 spans 17 amino acids. CDR3 coding DNA: TGTGCCAGCAGCGACTCACCCCGGGGCAAAGAGAACACTGAAGCTTTCTTT. Translating gives CASSDSPRGKENTEAFF.

The V call is TRBV27, the J call TRBJ2-1, with 9 bases lining up with TRBD1. The CDR3 is made up of 17 amino acids. V was clipped by 6 bases and J by 4 bases; unmatched bases: 13. Per the germline V gene, CDR1 is MNHEY and CDR2 is SMNVEV (reference sequence). The CDR3 protein is CASRQGQGYSDYNEQFF. Written as DNA, the CDR3 is TGTGCCAGCAGACAGGGACAGGGCTATTCCGATTACAATGAGCAGTTCTTC.

About this clone: This sample includes further DNA sequences coding for the same CDR3. The chain is built from TRBV7-9 and TRBJ2-7; TRBD1 matches at 7 bases. CDR1 and CDR2 from the germline V gene are SEHNR and FQNEAQ (reference sequence). The CDR3 contains 15 residues. The J segment lost 4 bases and the V segment lost 3 bases, leaving 9 bases of the junction unmatched. In DNA form, the CDR3 reads TGTGCCAGCAGCTTGGGAGAGGGGGCGGCTTACGAGCAGTACTTC. This sequence encodes CASSLGEGAAYEQYF.

The genes are TRBV13 and TRBJ2-2, with 8 bases matching TRBD2. The CDR3 is 14 residues long. After removal of 5 bases from V and 4 bases from J, the junction contained 3 bases not matched to a gene. Germline-derived CDR1 and CDR2 are PRHDT and FYEKMQ (reference sequence). The CDR3 here is CASSPTSGTGELFF. The CDR3 DNA reads TGTGCCAGCAGCCCCACTAGCGGCACCGGGGAGCTGTTTTTT.